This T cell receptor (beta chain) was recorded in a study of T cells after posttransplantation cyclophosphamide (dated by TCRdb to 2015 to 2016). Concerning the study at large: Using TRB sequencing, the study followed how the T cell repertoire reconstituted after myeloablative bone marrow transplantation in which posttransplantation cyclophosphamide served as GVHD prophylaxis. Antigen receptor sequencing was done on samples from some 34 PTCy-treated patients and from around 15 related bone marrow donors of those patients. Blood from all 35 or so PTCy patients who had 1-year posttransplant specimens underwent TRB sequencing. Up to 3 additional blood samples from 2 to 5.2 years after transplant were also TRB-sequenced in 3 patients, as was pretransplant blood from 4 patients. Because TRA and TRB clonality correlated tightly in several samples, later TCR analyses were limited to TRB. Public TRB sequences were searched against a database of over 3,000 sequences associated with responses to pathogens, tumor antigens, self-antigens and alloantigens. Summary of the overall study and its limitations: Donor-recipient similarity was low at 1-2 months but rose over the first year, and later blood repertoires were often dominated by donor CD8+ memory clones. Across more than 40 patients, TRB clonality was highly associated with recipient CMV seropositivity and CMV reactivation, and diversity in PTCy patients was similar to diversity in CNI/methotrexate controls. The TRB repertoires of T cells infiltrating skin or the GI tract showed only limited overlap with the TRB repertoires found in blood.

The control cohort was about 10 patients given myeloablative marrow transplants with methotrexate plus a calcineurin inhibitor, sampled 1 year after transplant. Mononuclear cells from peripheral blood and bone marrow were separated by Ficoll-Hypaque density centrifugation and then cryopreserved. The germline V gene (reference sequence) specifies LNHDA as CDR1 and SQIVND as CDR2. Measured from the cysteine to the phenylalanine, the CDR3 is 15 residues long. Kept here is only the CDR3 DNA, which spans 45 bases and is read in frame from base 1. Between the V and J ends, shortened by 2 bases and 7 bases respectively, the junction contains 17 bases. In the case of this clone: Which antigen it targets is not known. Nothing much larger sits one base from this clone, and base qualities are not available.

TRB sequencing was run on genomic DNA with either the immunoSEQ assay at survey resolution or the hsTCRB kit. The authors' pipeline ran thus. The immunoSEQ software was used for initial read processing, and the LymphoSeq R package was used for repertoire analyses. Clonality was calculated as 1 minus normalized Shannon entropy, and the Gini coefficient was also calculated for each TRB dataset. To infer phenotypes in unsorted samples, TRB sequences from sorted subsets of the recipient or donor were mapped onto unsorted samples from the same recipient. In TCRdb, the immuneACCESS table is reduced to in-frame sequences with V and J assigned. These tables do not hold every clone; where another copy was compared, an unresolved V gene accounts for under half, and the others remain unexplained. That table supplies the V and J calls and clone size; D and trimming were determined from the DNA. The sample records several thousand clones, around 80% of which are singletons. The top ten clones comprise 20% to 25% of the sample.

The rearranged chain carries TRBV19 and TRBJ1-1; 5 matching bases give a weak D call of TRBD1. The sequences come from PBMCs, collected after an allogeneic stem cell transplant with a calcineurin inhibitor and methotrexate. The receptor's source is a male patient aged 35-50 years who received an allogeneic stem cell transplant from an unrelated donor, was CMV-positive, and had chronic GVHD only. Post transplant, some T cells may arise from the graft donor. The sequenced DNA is TGTGCCAGTAGTATAACCTTTCCGGATCAGGGTGAAGCTTTCTTT. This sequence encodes CASSITFPDQGEAFF.